Listed here is a single TCR beta chain. Its antigen is undetermined. The sample originates from a study of cytomegalovirus exposure and HLA in healthy donors. Study as a whole: Within the Caucasian-associated ancestry cluster were more than 75% of the roughly 400 genotyped donors.

This PCR relied on a set of 60 Vbeta primers and 13 Jbeta primers. The table came from immunoSEQ multiplex PCR; TCRdb's copy has only in-frame clones and leaves some out. The sample includes 150,000 to 200,000 clones, 77% of them seen just once. Study conclusions and caveats: In a later analysis, TCR beta V- and J-gene trimming was associated with a missense DCLRE1C variant. By a later analysis, the bulk of CMV-associated TCR beta chains appeared HLA-restricted.

The CDR3 is 14 residues long. Germline trimming cut 7 bases from V and 4 bases from J; bases unmatched to any gene: 8. Per the germline V gene, CDR1 is SQVTM and CDR2 is ANQGSEA. The sequencing sample was made of PBMCs. This TCR derives from a woman younger than 45 in good health and CMV-seropositive. The rearrangement links TRBV29-1 to TRBJ1-1, with 11 nucleotides matching TRBD1. CDR3: CSATLGTGGTEAFF. In DNA form, the CDR3 reads TGCAGCGCCACCCTCGGGACAGGGGGCACTGAAGCTTTCTTT.